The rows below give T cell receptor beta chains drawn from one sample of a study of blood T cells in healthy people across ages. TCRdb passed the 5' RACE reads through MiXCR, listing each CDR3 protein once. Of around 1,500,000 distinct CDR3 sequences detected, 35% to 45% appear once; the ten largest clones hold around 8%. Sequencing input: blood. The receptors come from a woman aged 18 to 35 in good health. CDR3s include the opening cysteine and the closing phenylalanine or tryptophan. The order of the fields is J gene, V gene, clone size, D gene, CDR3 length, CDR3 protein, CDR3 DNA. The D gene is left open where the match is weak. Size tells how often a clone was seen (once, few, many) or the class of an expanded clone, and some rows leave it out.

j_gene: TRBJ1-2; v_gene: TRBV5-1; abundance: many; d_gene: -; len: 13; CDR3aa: CASSPQGSYGYTF; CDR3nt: TGTGCCAGCAGTCCCCAGGGTAGCTATGGCTACACCTTC
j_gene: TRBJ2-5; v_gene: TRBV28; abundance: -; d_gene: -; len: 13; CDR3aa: CASSLEFLREQYF; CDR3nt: TGTGCCAGCAGTTTGGAGTTTCTTAGAGAGCAGTACTTC
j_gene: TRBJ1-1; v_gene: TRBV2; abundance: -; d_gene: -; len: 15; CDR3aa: CASNPFSYVNTEAFF; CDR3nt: TGTGCCAGCAATCCGTTCAGTTATGTGAACACTGAAGCTTTCTTT
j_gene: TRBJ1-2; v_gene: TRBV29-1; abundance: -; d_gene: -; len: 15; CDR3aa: CSVEDRVAYNYGYTF; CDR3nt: TGCAGCGTTGAAGACAGGGTGGCTTATAACTATGGCTACACCTTC
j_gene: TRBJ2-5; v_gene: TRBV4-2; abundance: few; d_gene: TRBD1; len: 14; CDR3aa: CASSHDRGPETQYF; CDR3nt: TGTGCCAGCAGCCACGACAGGGGCCCAGAGACCCAGTACTTC
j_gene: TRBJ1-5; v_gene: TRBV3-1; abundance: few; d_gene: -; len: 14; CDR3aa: CASGRQDGNQPQHF; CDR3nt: TGTGCCAGCGGCCGCCAAGATGGCAATCAGCCCCAGCATTTT
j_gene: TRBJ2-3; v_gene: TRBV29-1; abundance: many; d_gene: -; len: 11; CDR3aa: CSVESQDTQYF; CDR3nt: TGCAGCGTTGAATCCCAAGATACGCAGTATTTT
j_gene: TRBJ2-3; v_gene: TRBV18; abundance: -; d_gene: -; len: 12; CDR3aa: CASSPTQDTQYF; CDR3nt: TGTGCCAGCTCCCCGACTCAGGATACGCAGTATTTT
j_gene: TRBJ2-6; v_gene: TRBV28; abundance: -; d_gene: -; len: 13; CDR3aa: CASSWAGANVLTF; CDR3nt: TGTGCCAGCAGTTGGGCTGGGGCCAACGTCCTGACTTTC
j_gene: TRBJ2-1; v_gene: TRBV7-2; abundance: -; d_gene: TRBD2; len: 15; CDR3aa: CASSSSGDSYNEQFF; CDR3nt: TGTGCCAGCAGCTCGAGCGGGGACTCCTACAATGAGCAGTTCTTC
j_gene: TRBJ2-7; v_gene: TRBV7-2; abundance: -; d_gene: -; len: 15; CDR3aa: CASSLGLGPGYEQYF; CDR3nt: TGTGCCAGCAGCTTAGGATTGGGACCGGGTTACGAGCAGTACTTC
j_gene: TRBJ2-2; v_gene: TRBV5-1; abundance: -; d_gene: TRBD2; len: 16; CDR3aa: CASSVISGANTGELFF; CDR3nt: TGCGCCAGCAGCGTTATTAGCGGGGCGAACACCGGGGAGCTGTTTTTT
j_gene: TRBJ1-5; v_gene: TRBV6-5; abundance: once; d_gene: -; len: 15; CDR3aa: CASSYGGPRPQPQHF; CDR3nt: TGTGCCAGCAGTTATGGAGGGCCGCGGCCTCAGCCCCAGCATTTT
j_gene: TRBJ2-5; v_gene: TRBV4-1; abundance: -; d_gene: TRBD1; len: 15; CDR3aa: CASSLVRDRGETQYF; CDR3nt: TGCGCCAGCAGCCTCGTCCGGGACAGGGGAGAGACCCAGTACTTC
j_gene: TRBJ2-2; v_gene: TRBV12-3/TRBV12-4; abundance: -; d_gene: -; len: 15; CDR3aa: CASSPRPAGPGELFF; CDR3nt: TGTGCCAGCAGCCCCCGGCCAGCTGGGCCCGGGGAGCTGTTTTTT
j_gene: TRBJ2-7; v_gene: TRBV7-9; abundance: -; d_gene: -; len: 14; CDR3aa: CASSARDKSYEQYF; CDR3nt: TGTGCCAGCAGCGCCCGGGACAAGTCCTACGAGCAGTACTTC
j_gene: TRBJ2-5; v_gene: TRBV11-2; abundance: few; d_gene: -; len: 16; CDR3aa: CASSLEVLSRGETQYF; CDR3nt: TGTGCCAGCAGCTTAGAGGTCCTATCCCGCGGAGAGACCCAGTACTTC
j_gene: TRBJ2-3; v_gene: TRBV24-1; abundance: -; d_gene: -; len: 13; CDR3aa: CATSAPHKDTQYF; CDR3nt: TGTGCCACCAGTGCCCCGCATAAGGATACGCAGTATTTT
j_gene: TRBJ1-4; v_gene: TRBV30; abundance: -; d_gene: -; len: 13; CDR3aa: CAWRVGGVEKLFF; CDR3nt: TGTGCCTGGAGGGTCGGGGGTGTCGAAAAACTGTTTTTT
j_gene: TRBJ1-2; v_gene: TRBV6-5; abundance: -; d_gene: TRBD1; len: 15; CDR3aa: CASSYSAVAGGGYTF; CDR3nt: TGTGCCAGCAGTTACTCGGCTGTTGCAGGGGGCGGCTACACCTTC
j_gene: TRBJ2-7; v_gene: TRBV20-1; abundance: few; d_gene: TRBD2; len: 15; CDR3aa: CSADATELATYEQYF; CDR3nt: TGCAGTGCCGACGCTACGGAACTAGCGACCTACGAGCAGTACTTC
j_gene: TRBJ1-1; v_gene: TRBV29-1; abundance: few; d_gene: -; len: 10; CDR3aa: CSVARNEAFF; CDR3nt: TGCAGCGTTGCGCGGAATGAAGCTTTCTTT
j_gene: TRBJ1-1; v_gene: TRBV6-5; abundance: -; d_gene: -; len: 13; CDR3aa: CASTSGTWTEAFF; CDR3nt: TGTGCCAGCACCTCGGGCACTTGGACTGAAGCTTTCTTT
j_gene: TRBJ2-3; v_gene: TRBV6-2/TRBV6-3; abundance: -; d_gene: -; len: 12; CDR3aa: CASPFQTDTQYF; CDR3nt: TGTGCCAGCCCGTTTCAGACAGATACGCAGTATTTT
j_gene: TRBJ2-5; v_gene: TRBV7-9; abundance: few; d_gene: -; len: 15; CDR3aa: CASSFTGTPQETQYF; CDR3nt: TGTGCCAGCAGCTTCACCGGGACTCCGCAAGAGACCCAGTACTTC
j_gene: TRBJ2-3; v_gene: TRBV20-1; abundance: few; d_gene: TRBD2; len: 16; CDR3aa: CSARDPGTSAKGTQYF; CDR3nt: TGCAGTGCTAGAGACCCAGGGACTAGCGCTAAGGGGACGCAGTATTTT
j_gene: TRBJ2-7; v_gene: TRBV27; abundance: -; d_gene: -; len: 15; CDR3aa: CASWSAGTAGYEQYF; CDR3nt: TGTGCCAGCTGGTCCGCAGGGACTGCCGGCTACGAGCAGTACTTC
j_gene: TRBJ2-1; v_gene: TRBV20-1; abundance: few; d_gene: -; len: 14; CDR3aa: CSASNPTSSNEQFF; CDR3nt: TGCAGTGCTAGTAATCCCACCTCTTCGAATGAGCAGTTCTTC
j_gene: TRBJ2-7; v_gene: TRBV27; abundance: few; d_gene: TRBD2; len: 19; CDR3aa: CASSRPWTSGKGGSYEQYF; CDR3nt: TGTGCCAGCAGTCGTCCATGGACTAGCGGGAAAGGGGGATCCTACGAGCAGTACTTC